These 32 T cell receptor beta chains came from one sample sequenced in a study of cytomegalovirus exposure and HLA in healthy donors. PCR was performed using 60 Vbeta and 13 Jbeta primers. Assay: immunoSEQ multiplex PCR; the TCRdb copy retains only in-frame clones and omits some. The sample contains fewer than 150,000 clones, approximately 80% of which appear only once. Sequencing used PBMCs. The receptors shown here come from a man aged 45-65 years in good health and CMV-seronegative.

This clone was observed once. The rearrangement joins TRBV29-1 to TRBJ1-2, with unresolved D. V lost 5 bases to trimming and J lost 7 bases, with 20 bases between them. This CDR3 is built from 14 residues. Germline V gives CDR1 SQVTM, CDR2 ANQGSEA. This CDR3 reads CSVYARLGRAGYTF. The CDR3, as DNA: TGCAGCGTTTACGCTCGACTGGGGAGGGCTGGCTACACCTTC. Full variable domain (rest looked up from reference TRBV29-1 and TRBJ1-2): SAVISQKPSRDICQRGTSLTIQCQVDSQVTMMFWYRQQPGQSLTLIATANQGSEATYESGFVIDKFPISRPNLTFSTLTVSNMSPEDSSIYLCSVYARLGRAGYTFGSGTRLTVV.

The rearrangement uses TRBV19 and TRBJ2-1, with 7 bases identical to TRBD1. There are 14 residues in the CDR3. J lost 12 bases, V lost 3 bases, and 11 bases had no gene match. Germline V gene lookup returns CDR1 LNHDA and CDR2 SQIVND (reference sequence). DNA of the CDR3: TGTGCCAGTAGTATGGGGGTACAGGGGTACGGGCAGTTCTTC. It is translated as CASSMGVQGYGQFF.

V is TRBV28 and J is TRBJ1-5; 7 bases map to TRBD1. Germline values: CDR1 MDHEN, CDR2 SYDVKM. CDR3 size: 15 residues. Losses at the gene ends were 5 bases for V and 0 bases for J; bases not matched to a gene: 4. CDR3 amino acids: CASSRGTVSNQPQHF. CDR3 DNA sequence: TGTGCCAGCAGTCGTGGGACAGTTAGCAATCAGCCCCAGCATTTT.

This clone was picked up a small number of times. The gene calls are TRBV5-4 and TRBJ2-5; 8 bases line up with TRBD2. The CDR3 covers 17 residues. The germline CDR1 and CDR2 sequences are SGHNT and YYREEE (reference sequence). V was clipped by 0 bases and J by 2 bases; unmatched bases: 9. The CDR3 DNA reads TGTGCCAGCAGCTTGGGTCTTAAGCGGGAGACTCAAGAGACCCAGTACTTC. It is translated as CASSLGLKRETQETQYF.

The gene calls are TRBV5-1 and TRBJ2-3; D is perhaps TRBD2 (5 bases). CDR3 length: 15 residues. The germline V and J ends were trimmed by 1 base and 4 bases, with 13 bases remaining between them. Germline V lookup: CDR1 SGHRS, CDR2 YFSETQ. CDR3 sequence reads: CASSLLRDGSDTQYF. For the CDR3, the DNA is TGCGCCAGCAGCTTGTTGAGGGATGGATCAGATACGCAGTATTTT.

This clone was observed a single time. The CDR3 DNA sequence: TGTGCCAGCAGGAGAACGGGGATGGGCACAGATACGCAGTATTTT. Residues: CASRRTGMGTDTQYF. V and J are TRBV2 and TRBJ2-3; possible D gene TRBD2, 5 bases. Germline CDR1 is SNHLY and CDR2 is FYNNEI. The CDR3 covers 15 residues. Trimming took 6 bases from V and 1 from J, leaving 14 bases between them.

The V call is TRBV6-5, the J call TRBJ1-1; TRBD1 matches 8 bases. Germline assignment: CDR1 MNHEY and CDR2 SVGAGI. The CDR3 totals 16 residues. The ends lost 4 bases at V and 1 base at J; junction bases unmatched: 8. Here the CDR3 DNA reads TGTGCCAGCAGTTCAGGGGGCGTGGGGCGGAACACTGAAGCTTTCTTT. This translates into CASSSGGVGRNTEAFF.

V gene TRBV4-2 combines with J gene TRBJ2-3; 7 nucleotides line up with TRBD1. Germline lookup yields CDR1 LGHNA and CDR2 YNFKEQ. CDR3 length: 16 residues. V shed 5 bases, J shed 2 bases, and the junction held 10 bases outside the gene matches. The CDR3 is CASSTRTGTNTDTQYF. Written as DNA, the CDR3 is TGTGCCAGCAGCACCCGGACAGGAACCAACACAGATACGCAGTATTTT.

The table lists this clone with a few counts. The V call is TRBV4-1, the J call TRBJ1-2; D call uncertain. The germline V gene encodes CDR1 MGHRA and CDR2 YSYEKL. The CDR3 contains 15 residues. V gave up 2 bases and J gave up 7 bases, with 17 bases separating them. CDR3: CASSQPPKVVGGYTF. CDR3 coding DNA: TGCGCCAGCAGCCAACCTCCCAAAGTGGTCGGTGGCTACACCTTC.

The V gene is TRBV29-1, the J gene TRBJ2-1; 7 bases align to TRBD1. The CDR3 loop spans 14 amino acids. J gave up 2 bases and V 3 bases, and 4 bases lay outside the gene matches. Germline values: CDR1 SQVTM, CDR2 ANQGSEA. CDR3 sequence reads: CSVDGDRTYNEQFF. CDR3 sequence (DNA): TGCAGCGTTGACGGGGACAGAACCTACAATGAGCAGTTCTTC.

This clone was detected only once. The CDR3 region has the DNA TGTGCCAGCAGCGTAGAGGGCGGGGGATACACCGGGGAGCTGTTTTTT. It encodes CASSVEGGGYTGELFF. The rearrangement joins TRBV9 to TRBJ2-2, with TRBD2 matching 7 bases. V dropped 0 bases and J dropped 3; count of bases not matched to a gene: 5. CDR1 is SGDLS and CDR2 is YYNGEE in the germline V gene. This CDR3 contains 16 residues. Full variable domain (missing parts from reference TRBV9 and TRBJ2-2): DSGVTQTPKHLITATGQRVTLRCSPRSGDLSVYWYQQSLDQGLQFLIQYYNGEERAKGNILERFSAQQFPDLHSELNLSSLELGDSALYFCASSVEGGGYTGELFFGEGSRLTVL.

The chain couples TRBV28 to TRBJ1-2, with D tentatively TRBD1 (5 bases). V lost 7 bases and J lost 3, with 9 bases in between. The CDR3 extends over 12 amino acids. CDR1 and CDR2 (germline): MDHEN, SYDVKM. The CDR3 reads CASTGGDYGYTF. In nucleotides, the CDR3 is TGTGCCAGCACCGGGGGAGACTATGGCTACACCTTC.

There are a few counts of this clone. The CDR3 region is CASMELFAGNTIYF. The CDR3 coding sequence is TGTGCCAGCATGGAGCTTTTTGCTGGAAACACCATATATTTT. This chain joins TRBV2 and TRBJ1-3, with D uncertain. Trimming took 7 bases from V and 2 from J, leaving 12 bases between them. Germline assignment: CDR1 SNHLY and CDR2 FYNNEI. CDR3 length: 14 residues. Supplemented by reference TRBV2 and TRBJ1-3, the full variable domain reads EPEVTQTPSHQVTQMGQEVILRCVPISNHLYFYWYRQILGQKVEFLVSFYNNEISEKSEIFDDQFSVERPDGSNFTLKIRSTKLEDSAMYFCASMELFAGNTIYFGEGSWLTVV.

The sample holds one count of this clone. The chain carries TRBV9 and TRBJ1-3; no clear D gene. This CDR3 contains 12 residues. Germline V gives CDR1 SGDLS, CDR2 YYNGEE. V lost 8 bases and J 0 bases, leaving 6 bases between the germline ends. The CDR3, as DNA: TGTGCCAGTCGCGGCTCTGGAAACACCATATATTTT. Translated: CASRGSGNTIYF.

This CDR3 is CASSGWRGSRGDEQFF. The CDR3 DNA is TGTGCCAGCAGCGGGTGGCGCGGGAGCAGGGGAGATGAGCAGTTCTTC. The V call is TRBV9, the J call TRBJ2-1; D may be TRBD2 (7 bases). The V end lost 3 bases, the J end lost 8 bases, and 21 bases lay between the germline ends. Germline-derived CDR1 and CDR2 are SGDLS and YYNGEE. The CDR3 is 16 amino acids.

About this clone itself: Different DNA sequences within this sample yield the same CDR3. The chain carries TRBV5-1 and TRBJ1-4; 11 nucleotides align to TRBD1. Trimming took 2 bases from V and 3 from J; bases not matched to a gene: 3. From germline, CDR1 is SGHRS and CDR2 YFSETQ. The length of the CDR3 is 16 residues. CDR3 sequence: CASSLGQGAANEKLFF. CDR3 nucleotides: TGCGCCAGCAGCTTAGGACAGGGGGCGGCTAATGAAAAACTGTTTTTT. The whole variable domain, filled in from reference TRBV5-1 and TRBJ1-4, reads KAGVTQTPRYLIKTRGQQVTLSCSPISGHRSVSWYQQTPGQGLQFLFEYFSETQRNKGNFPGRFSGRQFSNSRSEMNVSTLELGDSALYLCASSLGQGAANEKLFFGSGTQLSVL.

This clone appeared many times. The J gene is TRBJ2-7, the V gene TRBV7-3; TRBD1 aligns across 9 bases. CDR3 length: 15 residues. Germline loops: CDR1 SGHTA, CDR2 FQGTGA. The ends lost 4 bases at V and 0 bases at J; junction bases unmatched: 4. This chain's CDR3 is CASSSGTGNSYEQYF. The CDR3 nucleotides read TGTGCCAGCAGCTCCGGGACAGGGAACTCCTACGAGCAGTACTTC.

The chain carries TRBV27 and TRBJ2-5; 9 nucleotides align to TRBD1. The V segment lost 4 bases and the J segment 2 bases; nucleotides outside the gene matches: 5. There are 15 residues in the CDR3. Germline-derived CDR1 and CDR2 are MNHEY and SMNVEV (reference sequence). In DNA form, the CDR3 reads TGTGCCAGCAGTTCCCGGACAGGGGCACAAGAGACCCAGTACTTC. This encodes CASSSRTGAQETQYF.

V and J are TRBV25-1 and TRBJ1-4; TRBD1 matches 7 bases. J lost 7 bases, V lost 3 bases, and 8 bases had no gene match. CDR1 is MGHDK, CDR2 SYGVNS, per germline. The CDR3 is 15 residues long. The CDR3 region has the DNA TGTGCCAGCAGTGATAGGACAGGAAGGATTGAAAAACTGTTTTTT. It yields the protein CASSDRTGRIEKLFF.

The chain joins TRBV27 to TRBJ2-5; TRBD1 agrees at 9 bases. Per germline, CDR1 MNHEY and CDR2 SMNVEV (reference sequence). V gave up 6 bases and J gave up 7 bases; unmatched junction bases: 3. The length of the CDR3 is 12 residues. The CDR3 bases are TGTGCCAGCAGCCCGGGACAGGGGACCCAGTACTTC. As protein: CASSPGQGTQYF.

The chain uses TRBV28 and TRBJ2-1; tentative D call: TRBD2 (7 bases). The germline V and J ends were trimmed by 6 bases and 6 bases, with 21 bases remaining between them. This CDR3 comprises 16 residues. Germline CDR1 reads MDHEN; CDR2 reads SYDVKM. The CDR3 loop reads CASRGTGTSGINEQFF. The CDR3, as DNA: TGTGCCAGCAGGGGTACAGGGACAAGCGGGATCAATGAGCAGTTCTTC.

The chain recombines TRBV5-4 with TRBJ2-7; D is unresolved. Trimming removed 0 bases from V and 5 bases from J, with 3 bases in between. Germline loops: CDR1 SGHNT, CDR2 YYREEE (reference sequence). This CDR3 is built from 11 residues. The CDR3 nucleotides read TGTGCCAGCAGCTTGGCCGACGAGCAGTACTTC. Its protein product is CASSLADEQYF.

The rearrangement uses TRBV14 and TRBJ2-3; possibly TRBD2 for D (5 bases). Germline V CDR1 and CDR2: SGHDN, FVKESK. The CDR3 contains 15 residues. The V and J ends lost 2 bases and 0 bases respectively, with 9 bases between them. The CDR3 coding sequence is TGTGCCAGCAGCCAACTAGCCTCCAGCACAGATACGCAGTATTTT. Its protein product is CASSQLASSTDTQYF. The complete variable domain, with remaining parts taken from reference TRBV14 and TRBJ2-3, reads EAGVTQFPSHSVIEKGQTVTLRCDPISGHDNLYWYRRVMGKEIKFLLHFVKESKQDESGMPNNRFLAERTGGTYSTLKVQPAELEDSGVYFCASSQLASSTDTQYFGPGTRLTVL.

The genes are TRBV7-9 and TRBJ1-2; 9 nucleotides match TRBD1. After removal of 5 bases from V and 3 bases from J, the junction contained 4 bases not matched to a gene. CDR1 is SEHNR, CDR2 FQNEAQ, per germline (reference sequence). CDR3 length: 14 amino acids. CDR3 DNA sequence: TGTGCCAGCAGCCCGAGGACAGGGGACTATGGCTACACCTTC. Residues: CASSPRTGDYGYTF.

The DNA of the CDR3 is TGTGCCAGCAGCTTCTCAACAGGGGTCAGAACTGAAGCTTTCTTT. Translation: CASSFSTGVRTEAFF. The chain recombines TRBV5-4 with TRBJ1-1, with 7 nucleotides matching TRBD1. The CDR3 runs 15 residues. The trim removed 2 bases at V and 5 bases at J, leaving 9 bases unmatched. The germline V gene has CDR1 SGHNT and CDR2 YYREEE (reference sequence).

This clone was recorded only once. J is TRBJ2-5 and V is TRBV29-1; 9 bases map to TRBD1. CDR3 size: 15 residues. Germline-derived CDR1 and CDR2 are SQVTM and ANQGSEA. The V segment lost 0 bases and the J segment 3 bases; nucleotides outside the gene matches: 5. CDR3 bases: TGCAGCGTTGAAGATGACAGGACAGGGGAAGAGACCCAGTACTTC. It encodes CSVEDDRTGEETQYF.

V is TRBV6-6 and J is TRBJ1-2; D perhaps matches TRBD1 (5 bases). Trimming took off 2 bases at V and 3 bases at J, with 10 bases between the two ends. CDR3 size: 14 residues. Germline V gene sequence: CDR1 MNHNY, CDR2 SVGAGI (reference sequence). CDR3 DNA: TGTGCCAGCAGTTACCCGTGGACACACTATGGCTACACCTTC. The encoded protein is CASSYPWTHYGYTF.

The chain couples TRBV28 to TRBJ1-4, with TRBD1 as a possible D gene (6 bases). Trimming cost V 4 bases and J 2 bases, with 11 bases left between them. The germline CDR1 and CDR2 sequences are MDHEN and SYDVKM. There are 15 residues in the CDR3. The CDR3 DNA follows: TGTGCCAGCAGTTCCAGGACAGCTACTAATGAAAAACTGTTTTTT. Translation: CASSSRTATNEKLFF.

The sample holds a few counts of this clone. V and J are TRBV19 and TRBJ2-1; 9 nucleotides line up with TRBD2. Germline CDR1 reads LNHDA; CDR2 reads SQIVND (reference sequence). With V trimmed by 5 bases and J by 6 bases, 8 bases remained unmatched. The CDR3 sequence is 15 residues long. CDR3 coding DNA: TGTGCCAGTAGTGCCTTAGCGGGAGTAGGCAATGAGCAGTTCTTC. Protein sequence: CASSALAGVGNEQFF.

This clone occurred once. The chain couples TRBV2 to TRBJ1-3; D not certain. Per the germline V gene, CDR1 is SNHLY and CDR2 is FYNNEI. V gave up 7 bases and J gave up 0 bases, with 10 bases separating them. The CDR3 loop spans 14 amino acids. The CDR3 here is CASTVRSSGNTIYF. The CDR3 DNA is TGTGCCAGCACGGTACGGAGCTCTGGAAACACCATATATTTT.

This clone appeared a single time. This chain links TRBV20-1 with TRBJ2-1; D gene unclear. Looked up from germline, CDR1 is DFQATT and CDR2 is SNEGSKA (reference sequence). Deletions cut 7 bases from V and 7 bases from J, with 11 bases between. The CDR3 is 11 amino acids. The CDR3 spells CSVRGINEQFF. CDR3 in DNA: TGCAGTGTTCGCGGAATAAATGAGCAGTTCTTC.

This chain links TRBV2 with TRBJ2-7; no firm D call. This CDR3 spans 15 amino acids. Trimming shortened V by 6 bases and J by 3 bases, and 18 bases separated the two germline ends. Germline V gene sequence: CDR1 SNHLY, CDR2 FYNNEI. CDR3: CASRDKSTGNYEQYF. As DNA, the CDR3 is TGTGCCAGCAGGGATAAATCGACTGGAAACTACGAGCAGTACTTC. Complete variable domain (other parts from reference TRBV2 and TRBJ2-7): EPEVTQTPSHQVTQMGQEVILRCVPISNHLYFYWYRQILGQKVEFLVSFYNNEISEKSEIFDDQFSVERPDGSNFTLKIRSTKLEDSAMYFCASRDKSTGNYEQYFGPGTRLTVT.